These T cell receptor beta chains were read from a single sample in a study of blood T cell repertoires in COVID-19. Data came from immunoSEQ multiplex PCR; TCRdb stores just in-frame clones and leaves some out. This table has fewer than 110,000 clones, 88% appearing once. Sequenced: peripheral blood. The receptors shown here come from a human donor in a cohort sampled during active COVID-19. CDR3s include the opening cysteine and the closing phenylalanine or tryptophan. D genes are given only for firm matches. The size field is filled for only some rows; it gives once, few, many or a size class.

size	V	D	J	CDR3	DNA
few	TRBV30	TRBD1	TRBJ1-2	CAWSRQGSHGYTF	TGTGCCTGGAGTAGACAGGGTTCCCATGGCTACACCTTC
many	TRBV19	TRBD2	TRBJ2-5	CASSTGTSGRVNQETQYF	TGTGCCAGTAGTACCGGGACTAGCGGGAGAGTAAACCAAGAGACCCAGTACTTC
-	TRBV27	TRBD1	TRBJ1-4	CASSSYRGTNEKLFF	TGTGCCAGCAGTTCATACAGGGGAACTAATGAAAAACTGTTTTTT
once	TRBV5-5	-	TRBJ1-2	CASSLGREAYGYTF	TGTGCCAGCAGCTTGGGACGGGAGGCCTATGGCTACACCTTC
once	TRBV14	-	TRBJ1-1	CASSQRDMNTEAFF	TGTGCCAGCAGCCAACGGGATATGAACACTGAAGCTTTCTTT
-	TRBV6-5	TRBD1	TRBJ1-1	CASSPSNRGQTEAFF	TGTGCCAGCAGCCCATCGAATCGGGGACAGACTGAAGCTTTCTTT
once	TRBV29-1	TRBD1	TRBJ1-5	CSVETGGNQPQHF	TGCAGCGTTGAGACAGGGGGCAATCAGCCCCAGCATTTT
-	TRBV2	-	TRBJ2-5	CASSVGGRETQYF	TGTGCCAGCAGTGTAGGGGGTCGAGAGACCCAGTACTTC
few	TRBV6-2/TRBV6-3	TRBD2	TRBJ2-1	CASSYSASGSINEQFF	TGTGCCAGCAGTTACTCTGCCAGCGGGAGTATCAATGAGCAGTTCTTC
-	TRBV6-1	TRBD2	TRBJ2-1	CASSDGGRLAGGGYNEQFF	TGTGCCAGCAGTGATGGGGGAAGACTAGCGGGAGGGGGATACAATGAGCAGTTCTTC
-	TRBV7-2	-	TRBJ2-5	CASSLFGGQETQYF	TGTGCCAGCAGCTTATTCGGGGGGCAGGAGACCCAGTACTTC
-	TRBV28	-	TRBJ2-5	CASSLDGGRKTQYF	TGTGCCAGCAGTTTAGACGGGGGTAGGAAGACCCAGTACTTC
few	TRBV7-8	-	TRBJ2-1	CASSRTPGFEQFF	TGTGCCAGCAGCCGCACCCCAGGGTTTGAGCAGTTCTTC
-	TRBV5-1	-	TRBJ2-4	CASSQGSREINIQYF	TGCGCCAGCAGCCAGGGGTCCCGGGAAATTAACATTCAGTACTTC
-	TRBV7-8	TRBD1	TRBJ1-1	CASSLARTGGSRMNTEAFF	TGTGCCAGCAGCTTAGCGCGAACAGGGGGCTCGAGAATGAACACTGAAGCTTTCTTT
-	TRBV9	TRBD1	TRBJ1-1	CASSSQGQGAWSTEAFF	TGTGCCAGCAGCTCACAAGGACAGGGGGCTTGGAGCACTGAAGCTTTCTTT
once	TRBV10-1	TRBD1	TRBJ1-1	CASSAVRDSEAFF	TGCGCCAGCAGTGCAGTCCGGGACAGTGAAGCTTTCTTT
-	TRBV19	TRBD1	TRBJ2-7	CASSIAGGIDEQYF	TGTGCCAGTAGTATCGCAGGGGGCATCGACGAGCAGTACTTC
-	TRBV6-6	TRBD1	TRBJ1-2	CASSYSGQGALGYTF	TGTGCCAGCAGTTACTCAGGACAGGGGGCTTTAGGCTACACCTTC
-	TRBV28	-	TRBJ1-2	CASSFPDRNYGYTF	TGTGCCAGCAGTTTTCCGGACAGAAACTATGGCTACACCTTC
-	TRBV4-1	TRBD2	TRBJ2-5	CASSHPGGKETQYF	TGCGCCAGCAGCCATCCGGGGGGTAAAGAGACCCAGTACTTC
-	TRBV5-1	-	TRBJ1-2	CASSLGLDRTLNSMYGYTF	TGCGCCAGCAGCTTGGGCCTCGACAGAACCCTAAACTCTATGTATGGCTACACCTTC
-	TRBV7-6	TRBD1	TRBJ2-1	CASSPGGQVGNEQFF	TGTGCCAGCAGCCCCGGGGGACAGGTTGGAAATGAGCAGTTCTTC
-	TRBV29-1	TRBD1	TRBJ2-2	CSVGTGIKGGELFF	TGCAGCGTGGGGACAGGGATAAAGGGCGGGGAGCTGTTTTTT
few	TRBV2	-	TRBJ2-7	CASTFETGGISYEQYF	TGTGCCAGCACATTCGAGACAGGAGGAATCTCCTACGAGCAGTACTTC
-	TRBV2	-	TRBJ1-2	CASSAPGAYGYTF	TGTGCCAGCAGTGCCCCGGGAGCCTATGGCTACACCTTC
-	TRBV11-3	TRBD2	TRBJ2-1	CASSFSGTSYNEQFF	TGTGCCAGCAGCTTTAGCGGGACCTCCTACAATGAGCAGTTCTTC
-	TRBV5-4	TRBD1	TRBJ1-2	CASSLEAGGSYGYTF	TGTGCCAGCAGCTTGGAAGCAGGGGGTTCCTATGGCTACACCTTC
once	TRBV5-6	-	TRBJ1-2	CASSLRLTNYGYTF	TGTGCCAGCAGCTTGCGACTTACTAACTATGGCTACACCTTC